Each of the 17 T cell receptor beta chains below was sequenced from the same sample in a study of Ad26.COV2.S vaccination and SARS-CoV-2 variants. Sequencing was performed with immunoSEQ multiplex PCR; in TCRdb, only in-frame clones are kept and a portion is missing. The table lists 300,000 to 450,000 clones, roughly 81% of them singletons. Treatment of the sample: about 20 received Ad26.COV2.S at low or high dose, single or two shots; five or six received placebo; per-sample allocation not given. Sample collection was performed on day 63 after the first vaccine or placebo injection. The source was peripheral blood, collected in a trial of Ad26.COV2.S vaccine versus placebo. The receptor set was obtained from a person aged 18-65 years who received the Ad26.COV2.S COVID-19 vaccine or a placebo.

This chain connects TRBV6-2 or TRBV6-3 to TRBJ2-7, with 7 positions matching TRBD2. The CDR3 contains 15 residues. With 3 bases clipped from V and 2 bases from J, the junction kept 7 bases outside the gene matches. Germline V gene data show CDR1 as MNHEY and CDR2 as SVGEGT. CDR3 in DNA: TGTGCCAGCAGTTATTGGGCTAGCGGACCCTACGAGCAGTACTTC. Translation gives CASSYWASGPYEQYF.

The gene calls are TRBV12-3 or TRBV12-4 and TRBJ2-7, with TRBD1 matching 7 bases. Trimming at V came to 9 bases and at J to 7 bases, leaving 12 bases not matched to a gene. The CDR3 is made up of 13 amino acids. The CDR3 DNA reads TGTGCCAGTTCGCCGGGACAGCATCTAGAGCAGTACTTC. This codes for CASSPGQHLEQYF.

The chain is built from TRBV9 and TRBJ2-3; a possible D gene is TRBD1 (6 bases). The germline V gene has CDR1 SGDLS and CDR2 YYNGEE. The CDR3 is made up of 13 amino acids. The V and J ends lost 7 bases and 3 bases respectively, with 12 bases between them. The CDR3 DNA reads TGTGCCAGCCGAACACAGGGAACAGATACGCAGTATTTT. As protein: CASRTQGTDTQYF.

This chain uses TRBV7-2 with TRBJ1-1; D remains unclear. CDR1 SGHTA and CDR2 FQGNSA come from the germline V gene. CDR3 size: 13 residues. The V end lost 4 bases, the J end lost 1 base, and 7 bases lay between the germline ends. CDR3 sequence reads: CASSSDGNTEAFF. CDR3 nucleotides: TGTGCCAGCAGCTCGGACGGGAACACTGAAGCTTTCTTT.

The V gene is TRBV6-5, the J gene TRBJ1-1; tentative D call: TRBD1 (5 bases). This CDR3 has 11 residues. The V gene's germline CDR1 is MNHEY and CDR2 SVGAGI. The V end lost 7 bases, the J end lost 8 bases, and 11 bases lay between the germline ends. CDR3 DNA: TGTGCCAGCATCTTGGGACGGGAAGCTTTCTTT. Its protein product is CASILGREAFF.

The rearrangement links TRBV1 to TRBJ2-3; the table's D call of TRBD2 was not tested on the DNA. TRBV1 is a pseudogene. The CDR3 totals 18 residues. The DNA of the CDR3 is TGCACCAGCAGCCGTACTCTGGTAGCGGGGGGGTTGAGAGATACGCAGTATTTT. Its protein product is CTSSRTLVAGGLRDTQYF.

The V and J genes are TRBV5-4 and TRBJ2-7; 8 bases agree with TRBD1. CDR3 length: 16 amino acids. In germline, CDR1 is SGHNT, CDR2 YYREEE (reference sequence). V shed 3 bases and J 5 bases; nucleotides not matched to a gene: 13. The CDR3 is CASSSKRGQGPDEQYF. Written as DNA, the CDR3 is TGTGCCAGCAGCTCAAAGCGCGGACAGGGACCAGACGAGCAGTACTTC.

The CDR3 loop reads CATSREGANGNTIYF. The CDR3 DNA follows: TGTGCCACCAGCAGAGAAGGGGCGAACGGAAACACCATATATTTT. The rearrangement links TRBV15 to TRBJ1-3; D may be TRBD1 (5 bases). The ends were cut back, 0 bases at V and 4 bases at J, with 10 bases in the middle. The CDR3 sequence is 15 residues long. Germline V gene sequence: CDR1 LNHNV, CDR2 YYDKDF (reference sequence).

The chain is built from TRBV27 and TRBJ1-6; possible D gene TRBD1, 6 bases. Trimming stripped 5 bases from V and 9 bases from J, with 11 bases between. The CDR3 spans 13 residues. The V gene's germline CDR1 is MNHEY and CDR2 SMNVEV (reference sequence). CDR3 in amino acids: CASSTWTVSPLHF. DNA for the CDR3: TGTGCCAGCAGTACTTGGACAGTTTCACCCCTCCACTTT.

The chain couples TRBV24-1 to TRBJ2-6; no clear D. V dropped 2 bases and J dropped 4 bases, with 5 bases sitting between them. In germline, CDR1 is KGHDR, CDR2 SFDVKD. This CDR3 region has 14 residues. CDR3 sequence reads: CATSDYLGANVLTF. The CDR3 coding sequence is TGTGCCACCAGTGATTATTTGGGGGCCAACGTCCTGACTTTC.

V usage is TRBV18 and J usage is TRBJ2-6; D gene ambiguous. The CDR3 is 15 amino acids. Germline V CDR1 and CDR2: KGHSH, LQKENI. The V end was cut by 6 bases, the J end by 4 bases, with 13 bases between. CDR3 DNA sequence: TGTGCCAGCTCCCGGAGCCGGGCCGGGGCCAACGTCCTGACTTTC. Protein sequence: CASSRSRAGANVLTF.

This CDR3 reads CATSRTGKETQYF. Written as DNA, the CDR3 is TGTGCCACCAGTCGGACAGGGAAGGAGACCCAGTACTTC. J is TRBJ2-5 and V is TRBV24-1, with 8 bases matching TRBD1. CDR1 is KGHDR, CDR2 SFDVKD, per germline. The length of the CDR3 is 13 residues. The junction had 4 bases not matched to a gene; V was cut back by 6 bases and J by 5 bases.

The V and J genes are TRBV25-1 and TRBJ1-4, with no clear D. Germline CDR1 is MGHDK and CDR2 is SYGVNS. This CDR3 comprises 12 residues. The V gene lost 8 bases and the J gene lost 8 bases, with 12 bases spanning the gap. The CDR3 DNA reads TGTGCCAGCGAGAGCGCCGGAGAAAAACTGTTTTTT. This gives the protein CASESAGEKLFF.

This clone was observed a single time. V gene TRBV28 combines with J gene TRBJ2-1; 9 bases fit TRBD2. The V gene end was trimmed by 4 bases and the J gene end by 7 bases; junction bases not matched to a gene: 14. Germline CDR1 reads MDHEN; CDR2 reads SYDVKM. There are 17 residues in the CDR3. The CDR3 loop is CASSSPLLAGYGNEQFF. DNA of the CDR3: TGTGCCAGCAGTTCTCCGCTTCTAGCGGGATATGGGAATGAGCAGTTCTTC.

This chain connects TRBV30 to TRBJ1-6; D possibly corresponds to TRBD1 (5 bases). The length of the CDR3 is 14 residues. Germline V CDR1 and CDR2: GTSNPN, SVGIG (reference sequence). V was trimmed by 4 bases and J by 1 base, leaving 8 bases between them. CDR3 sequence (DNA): TGTGCCTGGAAAGGGGAATCCTATAATTCACCCCTCCACTTT. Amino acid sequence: CAWKGESYNSPLHF.

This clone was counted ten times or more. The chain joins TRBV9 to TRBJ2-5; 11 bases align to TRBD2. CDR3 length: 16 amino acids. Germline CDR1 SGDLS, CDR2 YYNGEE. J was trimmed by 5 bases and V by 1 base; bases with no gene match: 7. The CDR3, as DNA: TGTGCCAGCAGCGTAACTAGCGGGAGCGGGGGGGAGACCCAGTACTTC. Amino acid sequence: CASSVTSGSGGETQYF. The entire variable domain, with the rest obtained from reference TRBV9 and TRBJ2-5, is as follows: DSGVTQTPKHLITATGQRVTLRCSPRSGDLSVYWYQQSLDQGLQFLIQYYNGEERAKGNILERFSAQQFPDLHSELNLSSLELGDSALYFCASSVTSGSGGETQYFGPGTRLLVL.

CDR3 DNA: TGTGCCAGCAAAAAGGGTATAGATTCCTACGAGCAGTACTTC. Encoded protein: CASKKGIDSYEQYF. The chain joins TRBV2 to TRBJ2-7; D gene unclear. V was cut by 7 bases and J by 1 base, with 14 bases left in between. The CDR3 sequence is 14 residues long. Germline loops: CDR1 SNHLY, CDR2 FYNNEI.